The 13 T cell receptor beta chains listed next were all sequenced from one sample in a study of T cell responses to AZD1222 COVID-19 vaccine. The repertoire was sequenced with immunoSEQ multiplex PCR; TCRdb's copy has only in-frame clones and lacks some. The table shows 150,000 to 200,000 clones, with under 95% occurring only once. This specimen consisted of peripheral blood, obtained on day 0 of AZD1222 vaccination. These receptors all stem from an adult in good health.

The rearrangement uses TRBV11-2 and TRBJ2-1; TRBD2 agrees at 10 bases. This CDR3 has 13 amino acids. Germline lookup yields CDR1 SGHAT and CDR2 FQNNGV. Trimming cost V 2 bases and J 15 bases; bases outside gene matches: 7. The CDR3 is CASSLMLAGVRFF. For the CDR3, the DNA is TGTGCCAGCAGCTTAATGCTAGCGGGAGTTCGGTTCTTC. The full variable domain, its missing parts supplied by reference TRBV11-2 and TRBJ2-1, is EAGVAQSPRYKIIEKRQSVAFWCNPISGHATLYWYQQILGQGPKLLIQFQNNGVVDDSQLPKDRFSAERLKGVDSTLKIQPAKLEDSAVYLCASSLMLAGVRFFGPGTRLTVL.

The rearrangement joins TRBV6-5 to TRBJ2-7; TRBD1 is a possible D gene (5 bases). V shed 2 bases and J shed 0 bases, with 8 bases lying between them. The germline gives CDR1 MNHEY, CDR2 SVGAGI. The CDR3 has 14 residues. The DNA for the CDR3 is TGTGCCAGCAGTTACAGGGGCCGCTCCTACGAGCAGTACTTC. Protein: CASSYRGRSYEQYF.

The rearrangement joins TRBV2 to TRBJ2-7; 7 bases align to TRBD1. With 7 bases clipped from V and 1 base from J, the junction kept 7 bases outside the gene matches. The CDR3 consists of 14 residues. The germline V gene encodes CDR1 SNHLY and CDR2 FYNNEI. The CDR3 DNA follows: TGTGCCAGCACTGAGAGACAGGGATCCTACGAGCAGTACTTC. Residues: CASTERQGSYEQYF. The full variable domain, in which reference TRBV2 and TRBJ2-7 provide the parts outside the CDR3, is EPEVTQTPSHQVTQMGQEVILRCVPISNHLYFYWYRQILGQKVEFLVSFYNNEISEKSEIFDDQFSVERPDGSNFTLKIRSTKLEDSAMYFCASTERQGSYEQYFGPGTRLTVT.

The genes are TRBV6-5 and TRBJ2-7; no firm D call. V lost 5 bases, J lost 4 bases, and 6 bases lay in between. There are 11 residues in the CDR3. From germline, CDR1 is MNHEY and CDR2 SVGAGI. The CDR3 sequence is CASSTEYEQYF. CDR3 DNA: TGTGCCAGCAGTACCGAATACGAGCAGTACTTC.

The chain is built from TRBV27 and TRBJ1-2; no reliable D call. The germline V and J ends were trimmed by 3 bases and 4 bases, with 15 bases remaining between them. Germline assignment: CDR1 MNHEY and CDR2 SMNVEV (reference sequence). The CDR3 contains 15 residues. CDR3 in amino acids: CASSFTVVDPYGYTF. The CDR3, as DNA: TGTGCCAGCAGTTTCACAGTAGTGGACCCCTATGGCTACACCTTC.

CDR3 DNA: TGCGCCAGCAGCGAACTAGCGGAGCCAGGGGGGACCCAGTACTTC. It encodes CASSELAEPGGTQYF. The chain links TRBV5-1 to TRBJ2-5; possibly TRBD2 for D (8 bases). The CDR3 is 15 residues long. Trimming stripped 4 bases from V and 7 bases from J, with 20 bases between. The germline V gene has CDR1 SGHRS and CDR2 YFSETQ.

The chain couples TRBV7-2 to TRBJ1-6, with D possibly matching TRBD1 (5 bases). Germline assignment: CDR1 SGHTA and CDR2 FQGNSA. V was trimmed by 2 bases and J by 7 bases, leaving 12 bases between them. The CDR3 is 15 amino acids. This CDR3 reads CASSLWGGENSPLHF. In nucleotides, the CDR3 is TGTGCCAGCAGCTTATGGGGAGGGGAGAATTCACCCCTCCACTTT.

This rearrangement joins TRBV3-1 (or the pseudogene TRBV3-2) to TRBJ1-1, with D perhaps matching TRBD1 (5 bases). Trimming took 5 bases from V and 3 from J, leaving 10 bases between them. The CDR3 is 13 amino acids. CDR1 is LGHDT, CDR2 YNNKEL, per germline (reference sequence). The CDR3, as DNA: TGTGCCAGCAGCTCGACAGCCCACACTGAAGCTTTCTTT. Translating gives CASSSTAHTEAFF.

The chain is built from TRBV10-3 and TRBJ1-1; D may be TRBD1 (6 bases). This CDR3 has 14 residues. The germline V and J ends were trimmed by 4 bases and 4 bases, with 13 bases remaining between them. The germline gives CDR1 ENHRY, CDR2 SYGVKD. The CDR3 region has the DNA TGTGCCATCAGTGGGGGGCAGGGGTTCACTGAAGCTTTCTTT. Translating it yields CAISGGQGFTEAFF.

CDR3 in DNA: TGTGCCAGCAGTTTGGTAGGACTAGCGGGAGGGTCGGGCACCGGGGAGCTGTTTTTT. Amino acid sequence: CASSLVGLAGGSGTGELFF. The genes are TRBV28 and TRBJ2-2; 15 bases map to TRBD2. The CDR3 covers 19 residues. With 3 bases clipped from V and 4 bases from J, the junction kept 9 bases outside the gene matches. Germline V lookup: CDR1 MDHEN, CDR2 SYDVKM. The variable domain in full, with the rest retrieved from reference TRBV28 and TRBJ2-2, is DVKVTQSSRYLVKRTGEKVFLECVQDMDHENMFWYRQDPGLGLRLIYFSYDVKMKEKGDIPEGYSVSREKKERFSLILESASTNQTSMYLCASSLVGLAGGSGTGELFFGEGSRLTVL.

V usage is TRBV6-1 and J usage is TRBJ1-5, with D unclear. CDR1 and CDR2 (germline): MNHNS, SASEGT. Trimming cost V 2 bases and J 6 bases, with 11 bases left between them. CDR3 length: 14 residues. In DNA form, the CDR3 reads TGTGCCAGCAGTGAATTTACGGCATTTCAGCCCCAGCATTTT. Translating gives CASSEFTAFQPQHF.

This clone has just one count. The chain uses TRBV19 and TRBJ2-7; D gene ambiguous. This CDR3 comprises 12 residues. V gave up 6 bases and J gave up 6 bases, with 12 bases separating them. Germline lookup yields CDR1 LNHDA and CDR2 SQIVND (reference sequence). Here the CDR3 DNA reads TGTGCCAGTAGGACCCCCTGGGGCGAGCAGTACTTC. Protein: CASRTPWGEQYF.

The rearrangement joins TRBV30 to TRBJ2-3; 10 nucleotides align to TRBD1. This CDR3 comprises 15 residues. Unmatched junction bases numbered 5, after V lost 3 bases and J lost 2 bases. The germline V gene has CDR1 GTSNPN and CDR2 SVGIG (reference sequence). In DNA form, the CDR3 reads TGTGCCTGGAGCGCCGACAGGGGGCACACAGATACGCAGTATTTT. Residues: CAWSADRGHTDTQYF.